This TCR beta chain was profiled in a study of CD8 T cells in Susac syndrome. Random hexamers were used to reverse transcribe an amount of about 0.45 to 1 ug RNA. TCRdb re-called the immunoSEQ multiplex PCR reads through MiXCR, storing one row per CDR3 protein. This sample has fewer than 200,000 distinct CDR3 sequences, with around 96% found just once. Sequencing of TCR beta was performed on blood CD8+ and CD4+ T cells. This CDR3 has 13 amino acids. Deletions cut 1 base from V and 4 bases from J, with 4 bases between. Germline-derived CDR1 and CDR2 are MGHDK and SYGVNS. The gene calls are TRBV25-1 and TRBJ2-2; D is uncertain. The TCR sequence derives from a human donor with multiple sclerosis. Sequencing used CD8+ T cells from PBMCs. CDR3 DNA sequence: TGTGCCAGCAGTGAATTCGTCACCGGGGAGCTGTTTTTT. As protein: CASSEFVTGELFF.